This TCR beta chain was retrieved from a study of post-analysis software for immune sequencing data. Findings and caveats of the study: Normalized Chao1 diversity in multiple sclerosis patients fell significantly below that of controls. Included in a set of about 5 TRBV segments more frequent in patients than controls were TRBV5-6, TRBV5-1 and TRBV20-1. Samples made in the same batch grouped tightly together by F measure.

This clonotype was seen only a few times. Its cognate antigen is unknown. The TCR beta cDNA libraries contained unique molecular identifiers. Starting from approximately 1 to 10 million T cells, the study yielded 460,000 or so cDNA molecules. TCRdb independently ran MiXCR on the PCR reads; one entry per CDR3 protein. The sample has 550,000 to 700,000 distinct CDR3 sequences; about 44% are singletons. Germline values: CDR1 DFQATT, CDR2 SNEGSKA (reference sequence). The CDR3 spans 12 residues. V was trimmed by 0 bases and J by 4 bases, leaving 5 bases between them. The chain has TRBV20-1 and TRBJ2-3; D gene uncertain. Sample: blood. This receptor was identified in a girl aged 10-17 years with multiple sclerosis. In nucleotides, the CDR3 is TGCAGTGCTAGAGAGGTTGCAGATACGCAGTATTTT. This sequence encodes CSAREVADTQYF.